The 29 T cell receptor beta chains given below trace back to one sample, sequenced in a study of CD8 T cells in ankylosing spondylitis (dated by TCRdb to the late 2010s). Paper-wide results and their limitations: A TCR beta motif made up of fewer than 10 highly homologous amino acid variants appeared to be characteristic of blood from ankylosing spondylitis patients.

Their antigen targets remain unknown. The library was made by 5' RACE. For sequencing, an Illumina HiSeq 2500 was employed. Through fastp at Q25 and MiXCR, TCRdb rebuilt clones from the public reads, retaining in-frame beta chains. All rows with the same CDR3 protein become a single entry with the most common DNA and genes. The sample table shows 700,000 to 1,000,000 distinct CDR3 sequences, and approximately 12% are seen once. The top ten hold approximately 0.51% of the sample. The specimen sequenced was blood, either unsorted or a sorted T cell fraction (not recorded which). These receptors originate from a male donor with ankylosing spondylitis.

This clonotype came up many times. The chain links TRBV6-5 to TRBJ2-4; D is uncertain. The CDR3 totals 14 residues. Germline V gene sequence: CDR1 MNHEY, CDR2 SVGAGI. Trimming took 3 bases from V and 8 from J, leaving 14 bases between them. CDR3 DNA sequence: TGTGCCAGCAGTTATCGGATAGCAACGGACATTCAGTACTTC. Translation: CASSYRIATDIQYF.

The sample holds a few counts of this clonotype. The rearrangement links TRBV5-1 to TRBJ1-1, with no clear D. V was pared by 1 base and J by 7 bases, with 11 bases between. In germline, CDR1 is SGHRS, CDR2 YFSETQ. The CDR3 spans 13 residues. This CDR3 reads CASSLLVTDEAFF. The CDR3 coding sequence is TGCGCCAGCAGCTTGCTTGTTACGGATGAAGCTTTCTTT. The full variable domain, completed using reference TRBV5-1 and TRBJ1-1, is KAGVTQTPRYLIKTRGQQVTLSCSPISGHRSVSWYQQTPGQGLQFLFEYFSETQRNKGNFPGRFSGRQFSNSRSEMNVSTLELGDSALYLCASSLLVTDEAFFGQGTRLTVV.

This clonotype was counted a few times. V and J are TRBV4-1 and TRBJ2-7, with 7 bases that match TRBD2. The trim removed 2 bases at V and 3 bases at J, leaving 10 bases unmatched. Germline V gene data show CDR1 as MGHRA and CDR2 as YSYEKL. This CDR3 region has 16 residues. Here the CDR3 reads CASSQILAARVYEQYF. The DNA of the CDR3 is TGCGCCAGCAGCCAAATTCTAGCGGCAAGGGTCTACGAGCAGTACTTC.

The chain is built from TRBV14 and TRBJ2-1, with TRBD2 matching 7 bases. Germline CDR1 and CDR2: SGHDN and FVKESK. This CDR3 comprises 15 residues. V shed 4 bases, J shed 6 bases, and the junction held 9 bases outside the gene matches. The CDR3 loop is CASSPRAGWTNEQFF. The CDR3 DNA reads TGTGCCAGCAGCCCCCGAGCGGGATGGACCAATGAGCAGTTCTTC.

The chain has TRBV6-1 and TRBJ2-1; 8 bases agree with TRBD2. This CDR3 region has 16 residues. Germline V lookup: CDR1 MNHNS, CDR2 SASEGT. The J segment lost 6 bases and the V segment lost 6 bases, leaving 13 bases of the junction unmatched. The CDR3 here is CASRPLSGGALNEQFF. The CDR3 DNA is TGTGCCAGCAGACCCCTCAGCGGGGGCGCCCTCAATGAGCAGTTCTTC.

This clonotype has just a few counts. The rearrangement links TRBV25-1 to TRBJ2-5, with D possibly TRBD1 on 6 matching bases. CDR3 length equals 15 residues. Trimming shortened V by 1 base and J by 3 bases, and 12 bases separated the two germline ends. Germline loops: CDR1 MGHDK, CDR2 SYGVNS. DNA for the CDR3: TGTGCCAGCAGTGAATGGACCAGGGACAAAGAGACCCAGTACTTC. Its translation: CASSEWTRDKETQYF.

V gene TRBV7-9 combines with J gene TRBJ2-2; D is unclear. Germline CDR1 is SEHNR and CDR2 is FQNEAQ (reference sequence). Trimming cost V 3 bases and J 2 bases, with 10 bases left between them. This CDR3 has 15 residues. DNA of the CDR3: TGTGCCAGCAGCTTCCCGGGCCCTAACACCGGGGAGCTGTTTTTT. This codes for CASSFPGPNTGELFF.

The CDR3 spells CSATSVQRQQTQYF. CDR3 DNA sequence: TGCAGTGCTACCTCCGTACAGCGCCAGCAGACCCAGTACTTC. The chain recombines TRBV20-1 with TRBJ2-5; D remains unclear. CDR1 is DFQATT, CDR2 SNEGSKA, per germline (reference sequence). With 4 bases removed from V and 6 bases from J, the gap between germline ends came to 18 bases. The CDR3 consists of 14 residues.

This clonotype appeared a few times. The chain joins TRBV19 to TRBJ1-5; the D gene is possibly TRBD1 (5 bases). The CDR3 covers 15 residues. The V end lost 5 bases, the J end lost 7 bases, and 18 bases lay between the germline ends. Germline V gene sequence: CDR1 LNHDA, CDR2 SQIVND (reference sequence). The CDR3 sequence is CASSGRGGARQPQHF. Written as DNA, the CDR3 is TGTGCCAGTAGTGGCCGGGGAGGGGCAAGACAGCCCCAGCATTTT.

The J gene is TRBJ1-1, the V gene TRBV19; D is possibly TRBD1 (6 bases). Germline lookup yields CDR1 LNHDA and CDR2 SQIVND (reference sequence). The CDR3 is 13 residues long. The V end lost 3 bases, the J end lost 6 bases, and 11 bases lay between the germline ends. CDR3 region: CASSIIHRAEAFF. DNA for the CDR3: TGTGCCAGTAGTATCATTCACAGGGCTGAAGCTTTCTTT.

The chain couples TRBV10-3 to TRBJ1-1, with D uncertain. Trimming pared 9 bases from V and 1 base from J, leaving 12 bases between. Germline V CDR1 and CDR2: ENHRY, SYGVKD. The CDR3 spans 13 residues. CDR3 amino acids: CAITVGPNTEAFF. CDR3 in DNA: TGTGCCATAACGGTAGGACCGAACACTGAAGCTTTCTTT.

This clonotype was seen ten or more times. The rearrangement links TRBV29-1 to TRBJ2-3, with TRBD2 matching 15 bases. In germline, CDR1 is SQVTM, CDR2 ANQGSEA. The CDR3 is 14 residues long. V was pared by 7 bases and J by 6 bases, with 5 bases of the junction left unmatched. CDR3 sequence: CSGGLAGGGDTQYF. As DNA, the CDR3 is TGCAGCGGGGGACTAGCGGGAGGAGGGGATACGCAGTATTTT.

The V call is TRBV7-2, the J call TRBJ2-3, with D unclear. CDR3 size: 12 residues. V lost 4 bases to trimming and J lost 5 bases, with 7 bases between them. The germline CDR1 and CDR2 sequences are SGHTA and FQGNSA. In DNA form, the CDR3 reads TGTGCCAGCAGCTCCACAGTAGATACGCAGTATTTT. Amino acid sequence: CASSSTVDTQYF.

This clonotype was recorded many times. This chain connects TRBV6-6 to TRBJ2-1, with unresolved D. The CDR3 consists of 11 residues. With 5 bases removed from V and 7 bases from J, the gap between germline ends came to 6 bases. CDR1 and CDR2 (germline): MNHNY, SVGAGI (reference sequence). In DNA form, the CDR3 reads TGTGCCAGCAGTAGGGAAAATGAGCAGTTCTTC. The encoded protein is CASSRENEQFF.

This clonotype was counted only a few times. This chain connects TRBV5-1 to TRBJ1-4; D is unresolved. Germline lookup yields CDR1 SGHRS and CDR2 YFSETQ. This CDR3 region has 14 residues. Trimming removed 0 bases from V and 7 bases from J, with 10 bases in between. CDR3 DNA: TGCGCCAGCAGCTTGGGGGAAAGGAGTGAAAAACTGTTTTTT. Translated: CASSLGERSEKLFF. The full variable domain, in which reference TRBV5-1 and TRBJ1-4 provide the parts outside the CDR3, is KAGVTQTPRYLIKTRGQQVTLSCSPISGHRSVSWYQQTPGQGLQFLFEYFSETQRNKGNFPGRFSGRQFSNSRSEMNVSTLELGDSALYLCASSLGERSEKLFFGSGTQLSVL.

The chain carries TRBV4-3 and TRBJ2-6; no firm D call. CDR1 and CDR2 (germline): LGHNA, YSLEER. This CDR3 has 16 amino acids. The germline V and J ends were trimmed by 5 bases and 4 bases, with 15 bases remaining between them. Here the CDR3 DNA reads TGCGCCAGCAGCACTCGCGACCCGGTCGGGGCCAACGTCCTGACTTTC. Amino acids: CASSTRDPVGANVLTF.

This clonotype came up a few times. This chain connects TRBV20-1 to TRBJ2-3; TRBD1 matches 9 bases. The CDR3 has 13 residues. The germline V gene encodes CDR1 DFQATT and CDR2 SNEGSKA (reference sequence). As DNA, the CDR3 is TGCAGCCAGACAGGGGGTATCGCAGATACGCAGTATTTT. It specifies CSQTGGIADTQYF.

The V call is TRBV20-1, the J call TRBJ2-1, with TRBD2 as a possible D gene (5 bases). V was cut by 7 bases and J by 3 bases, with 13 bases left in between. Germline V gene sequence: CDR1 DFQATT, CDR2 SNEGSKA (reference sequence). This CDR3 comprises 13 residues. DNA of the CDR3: TGCAGTGAGCTGGGAGCGGACTACAATGAGCAGTTCTTC. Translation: CSELGADYNEQFF.

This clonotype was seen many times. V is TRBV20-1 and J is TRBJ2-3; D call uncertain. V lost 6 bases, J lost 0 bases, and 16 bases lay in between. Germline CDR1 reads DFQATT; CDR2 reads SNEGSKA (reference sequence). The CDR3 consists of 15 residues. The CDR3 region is CSAQRVSPSTDTQYF. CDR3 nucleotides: TGCAGTGCCCAAAGGGTTAGTCCGAGCACAGATACGCAGTATTTT.

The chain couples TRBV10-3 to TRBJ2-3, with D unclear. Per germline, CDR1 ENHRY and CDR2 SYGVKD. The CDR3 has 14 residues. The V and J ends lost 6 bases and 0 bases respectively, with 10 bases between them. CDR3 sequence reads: CAIRPLGSTDTQYF. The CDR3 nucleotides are TGTGCCATCAGGCCACTCGGGAGCACAGATACGCAGTATTTT.

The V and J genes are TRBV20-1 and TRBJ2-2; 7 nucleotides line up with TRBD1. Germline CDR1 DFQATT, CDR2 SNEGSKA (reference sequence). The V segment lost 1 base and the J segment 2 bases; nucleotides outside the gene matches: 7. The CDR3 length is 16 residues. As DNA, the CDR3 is TGCAGTGCTAGAGTCCGGGGACAGCGAAACACCGGGGAGCTGTTTTTT. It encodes CSARVRGQRNTGELFF.

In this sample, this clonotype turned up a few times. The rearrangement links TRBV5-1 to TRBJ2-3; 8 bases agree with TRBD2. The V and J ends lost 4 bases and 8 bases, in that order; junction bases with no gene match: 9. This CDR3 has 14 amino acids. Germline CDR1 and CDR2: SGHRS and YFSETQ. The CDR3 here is CASSTSGPQGTQYF. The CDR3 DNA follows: TGCGCCAGCAGCACTAGCGGACCACAGGGTACGCAGTATTTT.

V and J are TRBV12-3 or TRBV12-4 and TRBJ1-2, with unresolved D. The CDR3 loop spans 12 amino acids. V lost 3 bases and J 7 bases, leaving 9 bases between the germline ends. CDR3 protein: CASSFTPFGYTF. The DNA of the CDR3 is TGTGCCAGCAGTTTTACCCCATTTGGCTACACCTTC.

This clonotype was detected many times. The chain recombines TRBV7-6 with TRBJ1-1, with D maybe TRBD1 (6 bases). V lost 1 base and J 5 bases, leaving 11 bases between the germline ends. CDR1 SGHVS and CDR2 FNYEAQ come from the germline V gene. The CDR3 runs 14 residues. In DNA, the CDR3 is TGTGCCAGCAGCTTAGAGGGGGGGATTACTGAAGCTTTCTTT. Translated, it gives CASSLEGGITEAFF. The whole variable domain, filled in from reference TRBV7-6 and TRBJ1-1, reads GAGVSQSPRYKVTKRGQDVALRCDPISGHVSLYWYRQALGQGPEFLTYFNYEAQQDKSGLPNDRFSAERPEGSISTLTIQRTEQRDSAMYRCASSLEGGITEAFFGQGTRLTVV.

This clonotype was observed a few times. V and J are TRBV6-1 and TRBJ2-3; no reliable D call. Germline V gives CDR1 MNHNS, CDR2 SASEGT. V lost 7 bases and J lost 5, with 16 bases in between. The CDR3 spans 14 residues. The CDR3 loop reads CASKGGTPLDTQYF. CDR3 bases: TGTGCCAGCAAGGGCGGCACACCTCTAGATACGCAGTATTTT.

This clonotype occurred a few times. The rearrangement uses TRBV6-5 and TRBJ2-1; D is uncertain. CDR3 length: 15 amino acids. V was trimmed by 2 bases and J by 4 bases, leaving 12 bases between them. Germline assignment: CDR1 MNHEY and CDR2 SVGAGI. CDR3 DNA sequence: TGTGCCAGCAGTTACACACTTGGGAAGTACAATGAGCAGTTCTTC. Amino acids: CASSYTLGKYNEQFF.

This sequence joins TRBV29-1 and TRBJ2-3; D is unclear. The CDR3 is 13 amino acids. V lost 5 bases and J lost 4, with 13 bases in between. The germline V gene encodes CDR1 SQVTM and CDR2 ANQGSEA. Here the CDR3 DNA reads TGCAGCGTTTCGGTCGGACGGGCAGATACGCAGTATTTT. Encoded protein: CSVSVGRADTQYF.

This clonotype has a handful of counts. The CDR3: CASSLGDRVRNEQFF. The CDR3 DNA follows: TGCGCCAGCAGCTTGGGGGACAGGGTCAGGAATGAGCAGTTCTTC. This chain connects TRBV5-1 to TRBJ2-1; 9 nucleotides agree with TRBD1. CDR1 and CDR2 (germline): SGHRS, YFSETQ. J gave up 7 bases and V 0 bases, and 5 bases lay outside the gene matches. The CDR3 is 15 residues long.

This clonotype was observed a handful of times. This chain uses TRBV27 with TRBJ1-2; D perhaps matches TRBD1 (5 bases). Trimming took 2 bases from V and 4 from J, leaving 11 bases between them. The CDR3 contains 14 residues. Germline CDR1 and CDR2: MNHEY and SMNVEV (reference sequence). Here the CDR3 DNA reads TGTGCCAGCAGTTTAAATCGGGGGGGCTATGGCTACACCTTC. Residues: CASSLNRGGYGYTF.